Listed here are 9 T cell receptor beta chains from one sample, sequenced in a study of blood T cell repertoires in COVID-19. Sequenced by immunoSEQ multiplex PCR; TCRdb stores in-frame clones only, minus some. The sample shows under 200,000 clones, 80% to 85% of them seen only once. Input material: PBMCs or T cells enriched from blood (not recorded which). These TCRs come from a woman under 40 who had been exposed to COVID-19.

In nucleotides, the CDR3 is TGCGCCAGCAGCCAAGAGGGTGGTATGGGGGACTTCGCCCAAAAAGAGACCCAGTACTTC. Translated: CASSQEGGMGDFAQKETQYF. The chain has TRBV4-1 and TRBJ2-5, with a weak D call TRBD2 (6 bases). The V gene's germline CDR1 is MGHRA and CDR2 YSYEKL. CDR3 length: 20 amino acids. The ends were cut back, 0 bases at V and 3 bases at J, with 26 bases in the middle.

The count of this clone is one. The CDR3 DNA is TGCGCCAGCAGTCAATACCGAGGGGCAGGGGAAATCGCGGTGCCGGGCAATCAGCCCCAGCATTTT. This sequence encodes CASSQYRGAGEIAVPGNQPQHF. The chain recombines TRBV23-1 with TRBJ1-5; the D gene is possibly TRBD1 (6 bases). TRBV23-1 is assigned to the ORF class and has an uncertain function. The ends were cut back, 1 base at V and 2 bases at J, with 30 bases in the middle. The CDR3 is made up of 22 amino acids.

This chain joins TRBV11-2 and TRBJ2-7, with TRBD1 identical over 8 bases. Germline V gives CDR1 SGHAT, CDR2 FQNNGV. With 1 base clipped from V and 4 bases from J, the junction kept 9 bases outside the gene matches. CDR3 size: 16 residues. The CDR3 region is CASSLGTGKVVYEQYF. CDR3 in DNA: TGTGCCAGCAGCTTAGGGACAGGGAAGGTCGTATACGAGCAGTACTTC.

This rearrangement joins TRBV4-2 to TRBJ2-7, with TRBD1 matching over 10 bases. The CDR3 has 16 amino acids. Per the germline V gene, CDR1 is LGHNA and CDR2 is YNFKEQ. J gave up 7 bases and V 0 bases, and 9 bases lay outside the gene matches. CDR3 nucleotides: TGTGCCAGCAGCCAAGATCCCGGGACAGGGGTGGGGGAGCAGTACTTC. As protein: CASSQDPGTGVGEQYF.

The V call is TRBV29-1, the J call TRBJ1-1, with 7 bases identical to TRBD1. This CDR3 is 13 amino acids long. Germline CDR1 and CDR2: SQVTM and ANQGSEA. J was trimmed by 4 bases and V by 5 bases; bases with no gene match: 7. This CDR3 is CSVLDRVGTEAFF. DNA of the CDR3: TGCAGCGTTTTAGACAGGGTGGGCACTGAAGCTTTCTTT.

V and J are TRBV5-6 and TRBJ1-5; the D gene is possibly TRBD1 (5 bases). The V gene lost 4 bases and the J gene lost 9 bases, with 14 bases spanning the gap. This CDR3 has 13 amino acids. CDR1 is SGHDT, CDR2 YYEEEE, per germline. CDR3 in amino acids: CASSTNQGVPQHF. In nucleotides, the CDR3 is TGTGCCAGCAGCACCAACCAGGGTGTGCCCCAGCATTTT.

CDR3 DNA: TGCGCCAGCAGCACCCACCGGGACAGGGACACAGATACGCAGTATTTT. Protein sequence: CASSTHRDRDTDTQYF. V is TRBV5-1 and J is TRBJ2-3; the match to TRBD1 covers 9 bases. Germline V gives CDR1 SGHRS, CDR2 YFSETQ. The CDR3 is made up of 16 amino acids. V dropped 4 bases and J dropped 2; count of bases not matched to a gene: 8.

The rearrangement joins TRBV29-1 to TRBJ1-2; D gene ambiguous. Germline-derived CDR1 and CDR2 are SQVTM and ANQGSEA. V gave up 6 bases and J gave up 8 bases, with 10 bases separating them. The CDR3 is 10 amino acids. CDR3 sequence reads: CSVEVLGYTF. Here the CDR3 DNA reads TGCAGCGTCGAGGTTTTAGGCTACACCTTC. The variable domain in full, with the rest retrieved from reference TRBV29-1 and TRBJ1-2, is SAVISQKPSRDICQRGTSLTIQCQVDSQVTMMFWYRQQPGQSLTLIATANQGSEATYESGFVIDKFPISRPNLTFSTLTVSNMSPEDSSIYLCSVEVLGYTFGSGTRLTVV.

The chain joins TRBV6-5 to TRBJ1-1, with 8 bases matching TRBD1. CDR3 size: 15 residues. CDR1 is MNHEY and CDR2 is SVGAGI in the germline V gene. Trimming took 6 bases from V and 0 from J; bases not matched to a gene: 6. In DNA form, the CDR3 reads TGTGCCAGCAGCCACGGACAGGGATTGAACACTGAAGCTTTCTTT. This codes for CASSHGQGLNTEAFF.